The T cell receptor beta chain described here comes from a study of cytomegalovirus exposure and HLA in healthy donors. The PCR had 60 Vbeta and 13 Jbeta primers. Repertoires were generated with immunoSEQ multiplex PCR, while TCRdb's copy carries only in-frame clones and drops some. The data hold hundreds of thousands of clones, with just over 75% observed a single time. Whole-study results and caveats: Some public TCRs appeared in many individuals, while most sequences were rare. TCR beta chain V- and J-gene trimming was linked, in a later analysis, to a missense variant in DCLRE1C. Common viral pathogens seemed, in a later analysis, to connect with several of the most significant clusters.

With respect to this clone: Its antigen is unidentified.

The CDR3 runs 15 residues. The germline gives CDR1 MNHNY, CDR2 SVGAGI (reference sequence). J was trimmed by 1 base and V by 5 bases; bases with no gene match: 5. The source is an older woman in good health and CMV-seropositive. This chain connects TRBV6-6 to TRBJ1-1; the match to TRBD1 covers 9 bases. Sequenced input: PBMCs. In DNA, the CDR3 is TGTGCCAGCAGTAAGGGACAGGGATCGAACACTGAAGCTTTCTTT. Its protein product is CASSKGQGSNTEAFF.